This TCR beta chain came from a study of cytomegalovirus exposure and HLA in healthy donors. Study-level results: Indistinguishable V segments such as TRBV6-2 and TRBV6-3 were excluded. The study listed under 200 cytomegalovirus-associated TCR beta chains.

Losses at the gene ends were 3 bases for V and 6 bases for J; bases not matched to a gene: 9. The CDR3 has 15 amino acids. Germline V CDR1 and CDR2: KGHSH, LQKENI. As regards this clone: The target antigen is unknown.

The PCR contained 60 Vbeta and 13 Jbeta primers. The data were produced by immunoSEQ multiplex PCR, yet TCRdb's version contains in-frame clones alone and is incomplete. Here the sample spans approximately 92,000 clones, 60% to 80% being singletons. The chain combines TRBV18 with TRBJ1-2; 8 positions agree with TRBD1. Material: PBMCs. The TCR comes from a middle-aged man in good health and CMV-seropositive. The CDR3 DNA follows: TGTGCCAGCTCACCCGGACAGGGCGTATTTGATGGCTACACCTTC. Its protein product is CASSPGQGVFDGYTF. The full variable domain, rest sourced from reference TRBV18 and TRBJ1-2, is NAGVMQNPRHLVRRRGQEARLRCSPMKGHSHVYWYRQLPEEGLKFMVYLQKENIIDESGMPKERFSAEFPKEGPSILRIQQVVRGDSAAYFCASSPGQGVFDGYTFGSGTRLTVV.